One and the same sample provided the 31 T cell receptor beta chains below, sequenced in a study of T-cell reconstitution after alpha-beta-depleted transplantation in children (dated by TCRdb to about 2016). Their specific antigens are unknown. Study-level results and caveats: Over subsequent months, a decline in hyperexpanded clone frequencies was noted, and after one year, T-cell counts and TCRbeta diversity were mostly ascribed to newly produced T cells.

Reading the label with the study, this specimen's treatment or condition is: allogeneic hematopoietic cell transplantation with graft depleted of TCRalphabeta T cells and CD19 B cells. The library was obtained by PCR. Reads for this sample came from an Illumina HiSeq 2500. To normalize quantification of the TCRbeta repertoire, the TCR libraries were built with molecular barcoding that relied on unique molecular identifiers. Using fastp trimming at Q25 and MiXCR clonotype assembly, TCRdb reanalyzed the public sequencing data and kept in-frame beta chains. Merged by CDR3 protein, the rows form single entries marked with the most common genes and DNA. The sample table lists a few hundred thousand distinct CDR3 sequences, around 7.1% of them with a count of one. The ten largest clones take up around 9.8% of the sample. The sample was peripheral blood, taken 360 days after TCRalphabeta/CD19-depleted stem cell transplant. All receptors derive from a female patient between 2 and 10 years old who had a stem cell transplant for Fanconi anemia, so the T cells may come from the graft donor.

The chain employs TRBV9 and TRBJ1-2; 7 nucleotides match TRBD1. V trimming: 0 bases; J trimming: 1 base; junction bases outside the gene matches: 12. CDR1 and CDR2 (germline): SGDLS, YYNGEE. This CDR3 is 18 amino acids long. The CDR3 here is CASSVAPGQLEINYGYTF. DNA of the CDR3: TGTGCCAGCAGCGTAGCCCCGGGACAGCTAGAAATTAACTATGGCTACACCTTC.

This clonotype was detected many times. V usage is TRBV3-1 and J usage is TRBJ1-1; D possibly corresponds to TRBD1 (5 bases). Germline V lookup: CDR1 LGHDT, CDR2 YNNKEL (reference sequence). This CDR3 is built from 15 residues. Trimming took off 4 bases at V and 0 bases at J, with 12 bases between the two ends. DNA of the CDR3: TGTGCCAGCAGCCTCCAGGGAGGGCTGAACACTGAAGCTTTCTTT. As protein: CASSLQGGLNTEAFF.

This clonotype turned up a few times. The rearrangement uses TRBV3-1 and TRBJ1-3, with a possible D match to TRBD1 (6 bases). The CDR3 runs to 18 residues. CDR1 and CDR2 (germline): LGHDT, YNNKEL (reference sequence). V was shortened by 1 base and J by 2 bases, with 18 bases between the two germline ends. The chain's CDR3 is CASSQGKMQGSPGNTIYF. In DNA, the CDR3 is TGTGCCAGCAGCCAAGGAAAGATGCAGGGGTCTCCTGGAAACACCATATATTTT.

This clonotype was detected a few times. This chain connects TRBV12-3 or TRBV12-4 to TRBJ2-5, with TRBD1 matching 12 bases. Trimming at V came to 5 bases and at J to 5 bases, leaving 18 bases not matched to a gene. The CDR3 loop spans 19 amino acids. The chain's CDR3 is CASSPPMGQGAPGKETQYF. The CDR3 nucleotides are TGTGCCAGCAGTCCCCCCATGGGACAGGGGGCACCAGGCAAGGAGACCCAGTACTTC.

This clonotype was seen at least ten times. The V gene is TRBV7-2, the J gene TRBJ2-3; D is undetermined. CDR1 and CDR2 (germline): SGHTA, FQGNSA. There are 16 residues in the CDR3. V was pared by 0 bases and J by 4 bases, with 14 bases between. CDR3 region: CASSLAHTLSADTQYF. The DNA for the CDR3 is TGTGCCAGCAGCTTAGCTCATACCTTAAGCGCAGATACGCAGTATTTT.

The V gene is TRBV13, the J gene TRBJ2-7, with no clear D. Trimming pared 5 bases from V and 0 bases from J, leaving 11 bases between. Germline V lookup: CDR1 PRHDT, CDR2 FYEKMQ (reference sequence). The CDR3 has 14 residues. This CDR3 is CASSLRVVSYEQYF. In nucleotides, the CDR3 is TGTGCCAGCAGCCTTAGGGTGGTCTCCTACGAGCAGTACTTC.

This chain links TRBV6-2 or TRBV6-3 with TRBJ2-7; 11 bases agree with TRBD2. The V segment lost 6 bases and the J segment 7 bases; nucleotides outside the gene matches: 2. Germline loops: CDR1 MNHEY, CDR2 SVGEGT. The CDR3 loop spans 12 amino acids. For the CDR3, the DNA is TGTGCCAGCAGCCGACTAGCGGGGGAGCAGTACGTC. Translated: CASSRLAGEQYV.

This clonotype showed up many times. J is TRBJ2-1 and V is TRBV27, with 9 positions matching TRBD2. The trim removed 6 bases at V and 1 base at J, leaving 4 bases unmatched. The CDR3 extends over 15 amino acids. Germline V gives CDR1 MNHEY, CDR2 SMNVEV (reference sequence). In nucleotides, the CDR3 is TGTGCCAGCAGCCCTAGCGGGGCATCCTACAATGAGCAGTTCTTC. Amino acids: CASSPSGASYNEQFF.

This clonotype was detected a few times. The chain couples TRBV3-1 to TRBJ2-7; 9 bases are a match to TRBD1. V lost 4 bases and J lost 2; bases outside the gene matches: 12. The CDR3 sequence is 17 residues long. Germline V gene sequence: CDR1 LGHDT, CDR2 YNNKEL (reference sequence). The DNA of the CDR3 is TGTGCCAGCAGCCTTTGGCAGTCCGGGACAGGGACCTACGAGCAGTACTTC. This encodes CASSLWQSGTGTYEQYF.

There are a few counts of this clonotype. The CDR3 sequence: CASSTERDSYEQYV. CDR3 DNA sequence: TGTGCCAGCAGCACAGAAAGAGACTCCTACGAGCAGTACGTC. The chain uses TRBV2 and TRBJ2-7; D remains ambiguous. Trimming stripped 6 bases from V and 0 bases from J, with 12 bases between. The germline V gene has CDR1 SNHLY and CDR2 FYNNEI. The CDR3 contains 14 residues.

This clonotype was observed many times. This chain connects TRBV12-3 or TRBV12-4 to TRBJ1-2; 8 nucleotides align to TRBD1. The trim removed 5 bases at V and 1 base at J, leaving 9 bases unmatched. The CDR3 is 16 residues long. CDR3 amino acids: CASSKRTGRDNYGYTF. Here the CDR3 DNA reads TGTGCCAGCAGTAAACGGACAGGGCGGGATAACTATGGCTACACCTTC.

The rearrangement uses TRBV5-1 and TRBJ2-5; TRBD1 might be the D (6 bases). Per germline, CDR1 SGHRS and CDR2 YFSETQ. The CDR3 has 14 residues. Trimming took 0 bases from V and 3 from J, leaving 9 bases between them. CDR3 loop: CASSLAAGEETQYF. In DNA, the CDR3 is TGCGCCAGCAGCTTGGCCGCAGGGGAAGAGACCCAGTACTTC.

This clonotype was recorded at least ten times. The V call is TRBV15, the J call TRBJ2-1; weak D call: TRBD1 (6 bases). With 0 bases removed from V and 7 bases from J, the gap between germline ends came to 13 bases. Germline lookup yields CDR1 LNHNV and CDR2 YYDKDF (reference sequence). The CDR3 spans 15 residues. In nucleotides, the CDR3 is TGTGCCACCAGCAGAGATCTGGGACAATTGAATGAGCAGTTCTTC. Translated, it gives CATSRDLGQLNEQFF.

This clonotype was seen a handful of times. The V call is TRBV7-9, the J call TRBJ1-6; D possibly corresponds to TRBD1 (6 bases). Trimming pared 1 base from V and 3 bases from J, leaving 10 bases between. Germline lookup yields CDR1 SEHNR and CDR2 FQNEAQ (reference sequence). The CDR3 covers 16 residues. Written as DNA, the CDR3 is TGTGCCAGCAGCTTAGGGGGGCCCGGCTATAATTCACCCCTCCACTTT. Its protein is CASSLGGPGYNSPLHF.

V is TRBV20-1 and J is TRBJ2-6; possibly TRBD2 for D (7 bases). V was trimmed by 1 base and J by 2 bases, leaving 15 bases between them. Germline CDR1 is DFQATT and CDR2 is SNEGSKA (reference sequence). The CDR3 runs to 17 residues. CDR3 nucleotides: TGCAGTGCTAGAGCTCGGGGGGCATCTACTGGGGCCAACGTCCTGACTTTC. This codes for CSARARGASTGANVLTF.

This clonotype was seen ten or more times. The J gene is TRBJ2-2, the V gene TRBV20-1; no reliable D call. From germline, CDR1 is DFQATT and CDR2 SNEGSKA (reference sequence). CDR3 length: 14 residues. Trimming removed 1 base from V and 4 bases from J, with 10 bases in between. CDR3 amino acids: CSARGGILTGELFF. In nucleotides, the CDR3 is TGCAGTGCTAGAGGGGGAATCCTCACCGGGGAGCTGTTTTTT.

This clonotype came up a few times. The gene calls are TRBV3-1 and TRBJ2-5; D is possibly TRBD1 (6 bases). The CDR3 length is 13 residues. The germline CDR1 and CDR2 sequences are LGHDT and YNNKEL (reference sequence). Trimming took off 4 bases at V and 6 bases at J, with 12 bases between the two ends. CDR3 bases: TGTGCCAGCAGCCGTACAGGGCTTCAGACCCAGTACTTC. It encodes CASSRTGLQTQYF.

This clonotype appeared many times. The V call is TRBV5-1, the J call TRBJ2-3; D gene ambiguous. The CDR3 totals 14 residues. The germline V and J ends were trimmed by 1 base and 2 bases, with 8 bases remaining between them. Germline CDR1 reads SGHRS; CDR2 reads YFSETQ. The CDR3 protein is CASSLWSPTDTQYF. The CDR3 DNA reads as TGCGCCAGCAGCTTGTGGTCTCCCACAGATACGCAGTATTTT.

The table lists this clonotype with many counts. This sequence joins TRBV29-1 and TRBJ1-1; a possible D gene is TRBD1 (5 bases). V was trimmed by 6 bases and J by 4 bases, leaving 18 bases between them. The CDR3 has 14 residues. The V gene's germline CDR1 is SQVTM and CDR2 ANQGSEA. The CDR3 bases are TGCAGCGTGCAGCCGGGGTTGGGGGGCACTGAAGCTTTCTTT. Translated, it gives CSVQPGLGGTEAFF.

This clonotype showed up just a few times. This chain links TRBV6-5 with TRBJ1-6, with a weak D call TRBD1 (5 bases). Trimming left V 0 bases short and J 0 bases short, with 12 bases between. The CDR3 contains 18 residues. Per the germline V gene, CDR1 is MNHEY and CDR2 is SVGAGI. The CDR3 reads CASSYSKDTSSYNSPLHF. CDR3 bases: TGTGCCAGCAGTTACTCGAAGGACACGAGCTCCTATAATTCACCCCTCCACTTT.

This clonotype occurred many times. This chain uses TRBV20-1 with TRBJ2-2, with 9 bases identical to TRBD2. The CDR3 covers 15 residues. J was trimmed by 1 base and V by 5 bases; bases with no gene match: 5. Germline V gene sequence: CDR1 DFQATT, CDR2 SNEGSKA (reference sequence). CDR3 sequence (DNA): TGCAGTGCTCGAAGGACTAGCGTGAACACCGGGGAGCTGTTTTTT. It specifies CSARRTSVNTGELFF.

This CDR3 reads CASSEEVVKIGYEQYF. For the CDR3, the DNA is TGTGCCAGCAGTGAAGAGGTGGTCAAAATAGGCTACGAGCAGTACTTC. The V and J genes are TRBV6-1 and TRBJ2-7; D is undetermined. The CDR3 totals 16 residues. Germline V gene sequence: CDR1 MNHNS, CDR2 SASEGT. Trimming took off 1 base at V and 3 bases at J, with 16 bases between the two ends.

This clonotype has a count of ten or more. This chain joins TRBV15 and TRBJ1-1; no definite D call. Germline V lookup: CDR1 LNHNV, CDR2 YYDKDF (reference sequence). Trimming pared 0 bases from V and 1 base from J, leaving 15 bases between. CDR3 length: 17 residues. The CDR3 sequence: CATSRDLVDLGNTEAFF. CDR3 sequence (DNA): TGTGCCACCAGCAGAGATCTAGTTGACCTTGGGAACACTGAAGCTTTCTTT. Complete variable domain (other parts from reference TRBV15 and TRBJ1-1): DAMVIQNPRYQVTQFGKPVTLSCSQTLNHNVMYWYQQKSSQAPKLLFHYYDKDFNNEADTPDNFQSRRPNTSFCFLDIRSPGLGDTAMYLCATSRDLVDLGNTEAFFGQGTRLTVV.

This clonotype was counted ten times or more. The chain combines TRBV29-1 with TRBJ2-3, with D perhaps matching TRBD1 (6 bases). V was pared by 3 bases and J by 2 bases, with 9 bases between. The CDR3 extends over 13 amino acids. Germline V lookup: CDR1 SQVTM, CDR2 ANQGSEA. The CDR3 nucleotides are TGCAGCGTTGAGGCAGGGGCCACAGATACGCAGTATTTT. Amino acid sequence: CSVEAGATDTQYF.

V gene TRBV6-2 or TRBV6-3 combines with J gene TRBJ2-2; 7 bases match TRBD2. The CDR3 sequence is 15 residues long. In germline, CDR1 is MNHEY, CDR2 SVGEGT. Unmatched junction bases numbered 12, after V lost 4 bases and J lost 10 bases. The CDR3, as DNA: TGTGCCAGCAGTTCCCGACCCCGACTAGCTGCGGAGCTGTTTTTT. This encodes CASSSRPRLAAELFF.

The gene calls are TRBV7-9 and TRBJ2-3, with 9 bases matching TRBD1. Germline V gives CDR1 SEHNR, CDR2 FQNEAQ (reference sequence). The CDR3 length is 15 residues. V trimming: 3 bases; J trimming: 5 bases; junction bases outside the gene matches: 6. Here the CDR3 DNA reads TGTGCCAGCAGCTTTCGGACAGGGGTCAGAGATACGCAGTATTTT. It codes for CASSFRTGVRDTQYF.

This clonotype came up a few times. The chain carries TRBV20-1 and TRBJ1-6, with 10 bases fitting TRBD1. Germline CDR1 DFQATT, CDR2 SNEGSKA (reference sequence). The CDR3 extends over 12 amino acids. V dropped 7 bases and J dropped 9; count of bases not matched to a gene: 3. The CDR3 loop is CSVRDRGSPLHF. Here the CDR3 DNA reads TGCAGTGTTAGGGACAGGGGTTCACCCCTCCACTTT.

This clonotype has only a few counts. The genes are TRBV9 and TRBJ1-3; a weak D match, TRBD1 (5 bases). CDR1 SGDLS and CDR2 YYNGEE come from the germline V gene. This CDR3 comprises 16 residues. The V and J ends lost 4 bases and 0 bases respectively, with 14 bases between them. For the CDR3, the DNA is TGTGCCAGCAGCCCGCTAGACAGCCACTCTGGAAACACCATATATTTT. Translated: CASSPLDSHSGNTIYF.

The chain has TRBV30 and TRBJ2-2; 7 bases match TRBD1. CDR1 is GTSNPN and CDR2 is SVGIG in the germline V gene (reference sequence). The CDR3 contains 13 residues. V dropped 8 bases and J dropped 1; count of bases not matched to a gene: 4. The CDR3 region has the DNA TGTGCCCAGGGACAGATGAACACCGGGGAGCTGTTTTTT. Its translation: CAQGQMNTGELFF.

The chain is built from TRBV6-1 and TRBJ2-7, with D perhaps TRBD1 (6 bases). There are 17 residues in the CDR3. Looked up from germline, CDR1 is MNHNS and CDR2 is SASEGT. With 3 bases removed from V and 0 bases from J, the gap between germline ends came to 18 bases. CDR3 sequence reads: CASSEQPSTGYSYEQYF. DNA for the CDR3: TGTGCCAGCAGTGAGCAACCATCCACAGGGTACTCCTACGAGCAGTACTTC.

This clonotype was counted at least ten times. The chain has TRBV29-1 and TRBJ1-1; tentative D call: TRBD1 (5 bases). V was clipped by 5 bases and J by 0 bases, with 10 bases between them. The germline gives CDR1 SQVTM, CDR2 ANQGSEA. The CDR3 runs to 13 residues. CDR3 residues: CSVLGQMNTEAFF. Written as DNA, the CDR3 is TGCAGCGTTCTGGGGCAGATGAACACTGAAGCTTTCTTT.